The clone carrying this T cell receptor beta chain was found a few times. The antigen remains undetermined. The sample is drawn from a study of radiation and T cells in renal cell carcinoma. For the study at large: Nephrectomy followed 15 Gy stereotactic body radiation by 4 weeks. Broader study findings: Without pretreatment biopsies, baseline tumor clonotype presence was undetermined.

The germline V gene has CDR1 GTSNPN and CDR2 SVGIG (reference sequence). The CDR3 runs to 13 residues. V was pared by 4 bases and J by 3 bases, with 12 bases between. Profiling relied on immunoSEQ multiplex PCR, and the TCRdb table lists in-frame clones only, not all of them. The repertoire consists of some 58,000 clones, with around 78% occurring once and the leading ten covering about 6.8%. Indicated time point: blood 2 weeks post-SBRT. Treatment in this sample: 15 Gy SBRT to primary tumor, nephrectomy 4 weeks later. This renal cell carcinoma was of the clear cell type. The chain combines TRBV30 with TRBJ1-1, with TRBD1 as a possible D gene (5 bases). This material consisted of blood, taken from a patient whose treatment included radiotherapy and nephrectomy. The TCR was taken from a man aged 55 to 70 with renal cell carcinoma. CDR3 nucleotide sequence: TGTGCCTGGACCAGACAGAAGGACACTGAAGCTTTCTTT. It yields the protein CAWTRQKDTEAFF. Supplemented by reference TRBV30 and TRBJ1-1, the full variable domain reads SQTIHQWPATLVQPVGSPLSLECTVEGTSNPNLYWYRQAAGRGLQLLFYSVGIGQISSEVPQNLSASRPQDRQFILSSKKLLLSDSGFYLCAWTRQKDTEAFFGQGTRLTVV.